A selection of T cell receptor beta chains follows, all from one sample in a study of cytomegalovirus exposure and HLA in healthy donors. Repertoires were generated with immunoSEQ multiplex PCR, while TCRdb's copy carries only in-frame clones and drops some. The sample records some 120,000 clones, 80% being singletons. The specimen sequenced was PBMCs. These receptors came from a male donor in good health and CMV-seronegative. Both conserved end residues are part of each CDR3. The order of the fields is V gene, J gene, clone size, CDR3 protein. Rows may omit the clone size; those that give it use once, few, many or a size class.

>TRBV4-1|TRBJ2-3|-
CASSQDRIAGGTDTQYF
>TRBV7-2|TRBJ2-7|once
CASRRGQGAYEQYF
>TRBV30|TRBJ1-1|-
CAWSNRFEAFF
>TRBV7-9|TRBJ1-1|-
CSSSPPASSRHTEAFF
>TRBV9|TRBJ2-2|few
CASRGDTGELFF
>TRBV15|TRBJ2-5|-
CATSRESGGGKETQYF
>TRBV18|TRBJ2-7|few
CASSPPPGQAAYEQYF
>TRBV7-3|TRBJ2-1|-
CASSLPGQGYNEQFF
>TRBV21-1|TRBJ2-3|-
CASSKGSSGGPATDTQYF
>TRBV4-3|TRBJ2-6|few
CASSLFDGWGANVLTF
>TRBV7-2|TRBJ2-2|-
CASSLKASGYTGELFF
>TRBV5-1|TRBJ2-1|-
CASSLTPGQGPYNEQFF
>TRBV7-9|TRBJ2-1|-
CASSLASGISPQEQFF
>TRBV23-1|TRBJ2-1|-
CASSINLAGAYNEQFF
>TRBV4-1|TRBJ1-6|-
CASSQDLKRSSYNSPLHF
>TRBV5-1|-|-
CASSLAAGGLEQYF
>TRBV4-3|TRBJ2-7|-
CASSPGLAGPLYEQYF
>TRBV7-8|TRBJ2-5|few
CASSLASQPQETQYF
>TRBV7-3|TRBJ2-3|few
CASSFNSLDTQYF
>TRBV7-8|TRBJ2-7|-
CASSLGSRGTGDEQYF
>TRBV29-1|TRBJ2-7|-
CSVAGRAYEQYF
>TRBV19|TRBJ2-2|once
CASSIRGPHTGELFF
>TRBV29-1|TRBJ1-2|-
CSAYSTVRGGYTF
>TRBV18|TRBJ2-3|-
CASSSSGDRTDTQYF
>TRBV6-6|TRBJ1-1|-
CASSPRTAEAFF
>TRBV5-1|TRBJ1-1|few
CASREGGLGTEAFF
>TRBV6-5|TRBJ2-6|-
CASSYSILSGANVLTF
>TRBV27|TRBJ2-7|once
CASSYGRVPTSTYEQYF
>TRBV5-5|TRBJ2-1|-
CASSQAYNEQFF